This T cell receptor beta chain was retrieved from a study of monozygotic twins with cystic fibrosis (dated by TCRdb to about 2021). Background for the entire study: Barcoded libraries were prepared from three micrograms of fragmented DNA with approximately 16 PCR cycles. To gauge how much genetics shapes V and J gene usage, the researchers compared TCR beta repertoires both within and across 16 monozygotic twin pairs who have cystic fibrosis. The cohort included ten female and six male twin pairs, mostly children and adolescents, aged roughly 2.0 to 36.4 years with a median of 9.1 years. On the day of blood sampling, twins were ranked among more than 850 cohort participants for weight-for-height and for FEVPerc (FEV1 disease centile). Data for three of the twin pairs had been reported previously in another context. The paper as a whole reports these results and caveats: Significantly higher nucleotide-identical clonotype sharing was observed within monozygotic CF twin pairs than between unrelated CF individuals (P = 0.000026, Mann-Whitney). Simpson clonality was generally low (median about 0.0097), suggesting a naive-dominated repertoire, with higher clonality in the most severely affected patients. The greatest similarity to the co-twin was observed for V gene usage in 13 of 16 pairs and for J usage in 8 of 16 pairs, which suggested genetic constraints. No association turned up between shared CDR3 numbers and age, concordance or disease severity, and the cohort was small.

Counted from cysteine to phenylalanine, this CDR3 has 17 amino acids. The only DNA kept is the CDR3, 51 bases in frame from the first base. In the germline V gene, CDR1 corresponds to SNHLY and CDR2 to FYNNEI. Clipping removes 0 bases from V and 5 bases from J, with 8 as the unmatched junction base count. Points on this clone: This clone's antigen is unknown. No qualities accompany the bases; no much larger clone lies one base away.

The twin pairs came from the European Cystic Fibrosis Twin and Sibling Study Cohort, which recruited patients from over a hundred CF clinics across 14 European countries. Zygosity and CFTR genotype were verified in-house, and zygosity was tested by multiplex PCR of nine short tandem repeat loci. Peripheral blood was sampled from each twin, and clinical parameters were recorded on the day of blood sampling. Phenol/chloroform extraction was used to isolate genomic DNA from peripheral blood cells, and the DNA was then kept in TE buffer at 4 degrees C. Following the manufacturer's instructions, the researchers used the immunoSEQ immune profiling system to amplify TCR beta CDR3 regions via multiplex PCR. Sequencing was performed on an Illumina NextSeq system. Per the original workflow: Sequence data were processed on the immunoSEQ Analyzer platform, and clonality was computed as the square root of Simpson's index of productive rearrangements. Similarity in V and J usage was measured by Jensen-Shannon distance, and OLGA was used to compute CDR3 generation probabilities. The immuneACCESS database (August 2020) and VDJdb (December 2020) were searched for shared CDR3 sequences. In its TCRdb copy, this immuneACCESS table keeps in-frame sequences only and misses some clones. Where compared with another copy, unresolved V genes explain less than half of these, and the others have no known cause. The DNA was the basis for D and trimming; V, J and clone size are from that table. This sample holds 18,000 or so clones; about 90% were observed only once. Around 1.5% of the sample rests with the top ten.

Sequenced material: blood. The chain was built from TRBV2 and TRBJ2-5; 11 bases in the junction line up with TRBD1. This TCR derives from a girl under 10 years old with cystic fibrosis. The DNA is TGTGCCAGCAGTGAAGCGAGAGGACAGGGGGCCTGGGAGACCCAGTACTTC. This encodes CASSEARGQGAWETQYF.